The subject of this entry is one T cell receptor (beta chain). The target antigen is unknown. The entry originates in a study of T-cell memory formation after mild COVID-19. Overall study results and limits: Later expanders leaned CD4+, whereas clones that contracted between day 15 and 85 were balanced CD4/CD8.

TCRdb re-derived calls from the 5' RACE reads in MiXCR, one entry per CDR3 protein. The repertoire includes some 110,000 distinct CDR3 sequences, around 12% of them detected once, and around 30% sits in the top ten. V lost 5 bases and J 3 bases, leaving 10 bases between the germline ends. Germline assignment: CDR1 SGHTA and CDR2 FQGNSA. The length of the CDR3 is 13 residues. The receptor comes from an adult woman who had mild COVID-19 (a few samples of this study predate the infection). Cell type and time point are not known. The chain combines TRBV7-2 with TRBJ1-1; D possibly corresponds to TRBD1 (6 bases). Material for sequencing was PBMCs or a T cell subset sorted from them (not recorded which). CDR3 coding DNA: TGTGCCAGCAGCCCGGGACACTACACTGAAGCTTTCTTT. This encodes CASSPGHYTEAFF. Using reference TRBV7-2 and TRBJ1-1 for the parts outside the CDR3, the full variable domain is GAGVSQSPSNKVTEKGKDVELRCDPISGHTALYWYRQSLGQGLEFLIYFQGNSAPDKSGLPSDRFSAERTGGSVSTLTIQRTQQEDSAVYLCASSPGHYTEAFFGQGTRLTVV.